One sample yielded the 13 T cell receptor beta chains listed below, sequenced in a study of cytomegalovirus exposure and HLA in healthy donors. A multiplex PCR was run with 60 Vbeta primers and 13 Jbeta primers. Clones were sequenced by immunoSEQ multiplex PCR, and TCRdb holds only the in-frame ones, with some missing. The table has about 250,000 clones, under 90% seen once. Input material: PBMCs. These receptors were collected from a girl aged 2-10 years in good health and CMV-seronegative.

This sequence joins TRBV19 and TRBJ2-2; D not resolved. CDR1 LNHDA and CDR2 SQIVND come from the germline V gene (reference sequence). V lost 5 bases to trimming and J lost 0 bases, with 10 bases between them. The CDR3 has 15 amino acids. CDR3 in amino acids: CASSLWPPNTGELFF. The CDR3 nucleotides read TGTGCCAGTAGTCTCTGGCCTCCGAACACCGGGGAGCTGTTTTTT.

The V gene is TRBV2, the J gene TRBJ1-2; 9 bases map to TRBD1. The germline V gene has CDR1 SNHLY and CDR2 FYNNEI. The CDR3 has 14 residues. J was trimmed by 7 bases and V by 5 bases; bases with no gene match: 8. CDR3 coding DNA: TGTGCCAGCAGTCAATACAGGGGGCAGGGTGGCTACACCTTC. Its translation: CASSQYRGQGGYTF.

V usage is TRBV7-3 and J usage is TRBJ2-4; maybe TRBD1 (6 bases). V was cut by 5 bases and J by 9 bases, with 17 bases left in between. Per germline, CDR1 SGHTA and CDR2 FQGTGA. The length of the CDR3 is 14 residues. This CDR3 is CASSRQQGWGIQYF. As DNA, the CDR3 is TGTGCCAGCAGCCGACAACAGGGCTGGGGCATTCAGTACTTC.

The chain is built from TRBV7-3 and TRBJ2-6, with 7 bases aligning to TRBD1. Germline CDR1 SGHTA, CDR2 FQGTGA. V lost 5 bases to trimming and J lost 0 bases; unmatched junction nucleotides: 7. The CDR3 is 17 residues long. CDR3 loop: CASSRQGVSSGANVLTF. The CDR3 DNA reads TGTGCCAGCAGCCGACAGGGAGTAAGCTCTGGGGCCAACGTCCTGACTTTC.

The chain is built from TRBV30 and TRBJ1-2; a weak D match, TRBD1 (5 bases). The CDR3 is 13 amino acids. V gave up 1 base and J gave up 6 bases, with 12 bases separating them. Germline CDR1 is GTSNPN and CDR2 is SVGIG (reference sequence). CDR3 sequence: CAWSGQLTHGYTF. The CDR3 nucleotides read TGTGCCTGGAGTGGACAGTTAACTCATGGCTACACCTTC.

The chain carries TRBV11-2 and TRBJ2-3; TRBD1 agrees at 7 bases. Germline lookup yields CDR1 SGHAT and CDR2 FQNNGV. V was pared by 5 bases and J by 0 bases, with 2 bases of the junction left unmatched. CDR3 length equals 14 residues. CDR3 nucleotide sequence: TGTGCCAGCAGCCTCAGGGGGAGCACAGATACGCAGTATTTT. Its protein product is CASSLRGSTDTQYF.

The V and J genes are TRBV2 and TRBJ2-1; D not certain. Trimming took 2 bases from V and 0 from J, leaving 8 bases between them. CDR3 size: 15 residues. CDR1 is SNHLY and CDR2 is FYNNEI in the germline V gene. CDR3 loop: CASSETRSSYNEQFF. As DNA, the CDR3 is TGTGCCAGCAGTGAAACGAGGAGCTCCTACAATGAGCAGTTCTTC.

The chain combines TRBV16 with TRBJ2-7, with TRBD2 matching 12 bases. V shed 8 bases and J 5 bases; nucleotides not matched to a gene: 16. Germline V lookup: CDR1 KGHSY, CDR2 FQNENV. CDR3 length: 17 residues. This chain's CDR3 is CASGEQLAGGISDEQYF. Here the CDR3 DNA reads TGTGCCAGCGGGGAACAACTAGCGGGAGGCATTTCGGACGAGCAGTACTTC.

The chain links TRBV11-2 to TRBJ2-1; TRBD2 matches 13 bases. J gave up 6 bases and V 9 bases, and 14 bases lay outside the gene matches. CDR3 length equals 17 residues. Germline loops: CDR1 SGHAT, CDR2 FQNNGV. The chain's CDR3 is CASSGTSGKGWSNEQFF. CDR3 DNA sequence: TGTGCCAGTTCCGGGACTAGCGGGAAAGGGTGGAGCAATGAGCAGTTCTTC.

This clone was counted only a few times. The chain joins TRBV7-9 to TRBJ1-5; 7 positions match TRBD1. With V trimmed by 8 bases and J by 0 bases, 4 bases remained unmatched. This CDR3 is 14 amino acids long. CDR1 and CDR2 (germline): SEHNR, FQNEAQ (reference sequence). The CDR3 spells CASGNRGSNQPQHF. CDR3 bases: TGTGCCAGCGGAAACAGGGGTAGCAATCAGCCCCAGCATTTT.

The chain joins TRBV7-9 to TRBJ1-4; D is unresolved. Trimming shortened V by 1 base and J by 8 bases, and 11 bases separated the two germline ends. The CDR3 is 14 residues long. Germline V gene sequence: CDR1 SEHNR, CDR2 FQNEAQ (reference sequence). The CDR3 region has the DNA TGTGCCAGCAGCTTAGGATGGATGCGGGAAAAACTGTTTTTT. It codes for CASSLGWMREKLFF.

The J gene is TRBJ2-1, the V gene TRBV9; 8 bases map to TRBD2. With V trimmed by 0 bases and J by 12 bases, 11 bases remained unmatched. The germline CDR1 and CDR2 sequences are SGDLS and YYNGEE. The CDR3 has 15 amino acids. The CDR3 spells CASSVANGAGGMQFF. CDR3 bases: TGTGCCAGCAGCGTAGCTAATGGGGCGGGGGGCATGCAGTTCTTC.

The genes are TRBV25-1 and TRBJ2-1, with 7 nucleotides matching TRBD1. Trimming took 3 bases from V and 4 from J; bases not matched to a gene: 6. Germline V gives CDR1 MGHDK, CDR2 SYGVNS. The CDR3 extends over 15 amino acids. DNA for the CDR3: TGTGCCAGCAGTGAGGCCGGGACAGAGTACAATGAGCAGTTCTTC. This sequence encodes CASSEAGTEYNEQFF.